This T cell receptor (beta chain) appears in the sequencing data of a study of beta chain features in type 1 diabetes. The authors reverse transcribed all of the isolated RNA, so sequencing captured expressed TCRB transcripts. TCRdb's copy holds only in-frame clones and misses some; the assay was immunoSEQ multiplex PCR. Of about 650,000 clones in the sample, 9.5% to 15% were seen once. Study-wide findings and caveats: Moderately but significantly shorter TCRB CDR3s were found in Type 1 diabetes patients in all four CD4+ subsets.

Comments on this clone: Its antigen is unknown.

Sequences were obtained from naive CD4+ T cells from blood. The sequence derives from a man aged 25 to 45 with type 1 diabetes.

DNA of the CDR3: TGTGCCAGCAGTTTAAGTGGGTCGGAGACCCAGTACTTC. This sequence encodes CASSLSGSETQYF. J is TRBJ2-5 and V is TRBV27; D not certain. The CDR3 runs to 13 residues. V lost 2 bases and J lost 5, with 9 bases in between. Germline V lookup: CDR1 MNHEY, CDR2 SMNVEV (reference sequence).